The TCR beta chain under discussion was sequenced for a study of T cell responses to AZD1222 COVID-19 vaccine. Study-wide findings and caveats: Repertoire samples came only from after the peak T cell response.

CDR1 is SNHLY and CDR2 is FYNNEI in the germline V gene. Trimming left V 3 bases short and J 9 bases short, with 9 bases between. The CDR3 runs 12 residues. Method: immunoSEQ multiplex PCR; TCRdb's copy keeps in-frame clones and lacks some. The data hold 140,000 to 150,000 clones, with approximately 90% observed a single time. As concerns this clone: The antigen is undetermined.

The material sequenced was peripheral blood, taken on day 0 of AZD1222 vaccination. This clonotype originated in an adult in good health. The chain joins TRBV2 to TRBJ1-5; D is ambiguous. The CDR3 DNA follows: TGTGCCAGCAGTGACATCCCTAGGCCCCAGCATTTT. Translation: CASSDIPRPQHF.